This TCR beta chain was recorded in a study of T cells after posttransplantation cyclophosphamide (dated by TCRdb to about 2016). Background for the entire study: T cell repertoire reconstitution was tracked by TRB sequencing after myeloablative bone marrow transplantation in which posttransplantation cyclophosphamide was used as GVHD prophylaxis. Antigen receptor sequencing covered samples from a few dozen PTCy-treated patients and over 15 of their related bone marrow donors. TRA and TRB clonality were tightly correlated in about ten samples, so subsequent TCR analyses focused on TRB only. Blood from every one of the roughly 30 PTCy patients who had 1-year posttransplant specimens underwent TRB sequencing. Public TRB sequences were searched against a database of over 3,500 sequences associated with responses to pathogens, tumor antigens, self-antigens and alloantigens. In 3 patients, up to about 3 additional blood samples taken between 2 and 5.2 years after transplant also underwent TRB sequencing, as did pretransplant blood from several patients. General findings and caveats noted by the study authors: Donor-recipient similarity was low at 1-2 months but increased during the first year, and donor CD8+ memory clones often dominated later blood repertoires. Across around 40 patients, TRB clonality was highly associated with recipient CMV seropositivity and CMV reactivation, and diversity in PTCy patients was similar to diversity in CNI/methotrexate controls. The TRB repertoires of T cells infiltrating skin or GI tract showed only limited overlap with the TRB repertoires of T cells in blood.

The sample's treatment or condition label is to be understood as: high-dose cyclophosphamide on days +3 and +4 as single-agent GVHD prophylaxis. For conditioning, the PTCy patients got busulfan and fludarabine, then a related or unrelated marrow graft, followed by cyclophosphamide on days +3 and +4. The PTCy-treated patients were enrolled in a prospective multi-institutional clinical trial. Mononuclear cells from peripheral blood and bone marrow were separated by Ficoll-Hypaque density centrifugation and then cryopreserved. Genomic DNA was used for TRB sequencing, which was performed with the immunoSEQ assay at survey resolution or with the hsTCRB kit. As for how the authors treated the data: The immunoSEQ software handled initial read processing, and the LymphoSeq R package was used for repertoire analyses. Clonality was computed as 1 minus normalized Shannon entropy; Gini coefficient was also calculated for each TRB dataset. To infer phenotypes in unsorted samples, TRB sequences from sorted subsets of the recipient or donor were mapped onto unsorted samples from the same recipient. The source is immuneACCESS, and TCRdb retained only in-frame sequences with V and J called. Part of the clones is not carried over; for the studies checked, unresolved V genes explain less than half of this, and the remainder is unexplained. V and J calls plus clone size are reproduced from that table; the DNA served to infer D and trimming. For this sample, over 15,000 clones appear and none is a singleton. The top ten hold approximately 0.5% of the sample.

This clone has at least ten counts. Its antigen is not yet known. No clone much larger than this one lies a single base away; base qualities are absent. CDR1 and CDR2, per the germline V gene, are ENHRY and SYGVKD. Trimming removed 5 bases from V and 10 bases from J; the gene matches leave 8 bases unexplained. The CDR3 measures 14 amino acids from cysteine to phenylalanine. Only the CDR3 DNA is retained, 42 bases long and in frame from the first base. The chain is encoded by TRBV10-3 joined to TRBJ1-6; 7 bases in between match TRBD1. This TCR was recovered from a female patient aged 30-39 years who received an allogeneic stem cell transplant from a related donor, was CMV-positive, and had no GVHD. After a transplant, some of the T cells may come from the graft donor. Material: PBMCs, obtained after allogeneic stem cell transplant with posttransplant cyclophosphamide. The CDR3: CAISSGTARSPLHF. The nucleotide sequence is TGTGCCATCAGTTCCGGGACAGCTAGATCACCCCTCCACTTT.